The 29 T cell receptor beta chains given below trace back to one sample, sequenced in a study of T cell responses to AZD1222 COVID-19 vaccine. Repertoires were generated with immunoSEQ multiplex PCR, while TCRdb's copy carries only in-frame clones and drops some. The sample lists fewer than 85,000 clones; roughly nine tenths were seen once. The input for sequencing was peripheral blood, taken on day 0 of MenACWY control vaccination. The source of these receptors is an adult in good health.

The genes are TRBV10-3 and TRBJ1-5; 7 bases are a match to TRBD1. This CDR3 region has 13 residues. The trim removed 4 bases at V and 7 bases at J, leaving 4 bases unmatched. Germline-derived CDR1 and CDR2 are ENHRY and SYGVKD. The CDR3 bases are TGTGCCATCAGTGTCTCAGGGGGGCAGCCCCAGCATTTT. Translating it yields CAISVSGGQPQHF.

The genes are TRBV7-8 and TRBJ1-6, with 7 positions matching TRBD1. After removal of 7 bases from V and 8 bases from J, the junction contained 20 bases not matched to a gene. The length of the CDR3 is 18 residues. Per germline, CDR1 SGHVS and CDR2 FQNEAQ. In DNA, the CDR3 is TGTGCCAGCACCCCCAACAGGGGTGGTCGTGGAAACCATTCACCCCTCCACTTT. Translation: CASTPNRGGRGNHSPLHF.

In its sample, this clone was seen many times. The chain recombines TRBV7-2 with TRBJ2-2; TRBD2 matches at 14 bases. The CDR3 is 19 amino acids. V lost 4 bases to trimming and J lost 0 bases; unmatched junction nucleotides: 7. Germline loops: CDR1 SGHTA, CDR2 FQGNSA. The CDR3: CASSSGLAGEFANTGELFF. The CDR3 DNA reads TGTGCCAGCAGCTCGGGACTAGCGGGAGAGTTCGCGAACACCGGGGAGCTGTTTTTT.

The V gene is TRBV9, the J gene TRBJ1-1; D may be TRBD1 (6 bases). Trimming removed 0 bases at V and 5 bases at J, with 14 bases between. CDR3 length equals 15 residues. Looked up from germline, CDR1 is SGDLS and CDR2 is YYNGEE. The CDR3 DNA sequence: TGTGCCAGCAGCGTAGAGGGGGGAGTGGTTACTGAAGCTTTCTTT. Its protein product is CASSVEGGVVTEAFF.

The J gene is TRBJ2-3, the V gene TRBV7-2; tentative D call: TRBD1 (5 bases). Per the germline V gene, CDR1 is SGHTA and CDR2 is FQGNSA. This CDR3 is built from 14 residues. V dropped 1 base and J dropped 9 bases, with 14 bases sitting between them. The CDR3 region is CASSLVPDKGTQYF. Written as DNA, the CDR3 is TGTGCCAGCAGCTTAGTACCGGACAAGGGAACGCAGTATTTT. The variable domain in full, with the rest retrieved from reference TRBV7-2 and TRBJ2-3, is GAGVSQSPSNKVTEKGKDVELRCDPISGHTALYWYRQSLGQGLEFLIYFQGNSAPDKSGLPSDRFSAERTGGSVSTLTIQRTQQEDSAVYLCASSLVPDKGTQYFGPGTRLTVL.

The chain is built from TRBV3-1 (or the pseudogene TRBV3-2) and TRBJ1-6; perhaps TRBD1 as D (6 bases). Looked up from germline, CDR1 is LGHDT and CDR2 is YNNKEL (reference sequence). V lost 3 bases, J lost 5 bases, and 14 bases lay in between. The CDR3 length is 16 residues. The CDR3 DNA sequence: TGTGCCAGCAGCCAGAGTCGGACAGAGAATAATTCACCCCTCCACTTT. This translates into CASSQSRTENNSPLHF.

The V gene is TRBV7-3, the J gene TRBJ2-6; D gene ambiguous. V was clipped by 1 base and J by 4 bases, with 14 bases between them. The CDR3 is 17 residues long. Germline CDR1 and CDR2: SGHTA and FQGTGA. In DNA form, the CDR3 reads TGTGCCAGCAGCTTAATACCCCCGGAGTACGGGGCCAACGTCCTGACTTTC. Protein: CASSLIPPEYGANVLTF.

J is TRBJ2-3 and V is TRBV24-1; TRBD1 agrees at 8 bases. J was trimmed by 1 base and V by 5 bases; bases with no gene match: 4. Germline V gene lookup returns CDR1 KGHDR and CDR2 SFDVKD. This CDR3 comprises 15 residues. This CDR3 is CATSAGQGGTDTQYF. CDR3 coding DNA: TGTGCCACCAGTGCCGGACAGGGTGGCACAGATACGCAGTATTTT.

The chain carries TRBV28 and TRBJ2-7, with 8 positions matching TRBD2. The length of the CDR3 is 16 residues. In germline, CDR1 is MDHEN, CDR2 SYDVKM. V gave up 6 bases and J gave up 6 bases; unmatched junction bases: 16. The CDR3 DNA is TGTGCCAGCAGCCAGCCGAGGAGCGGGGGCAACTCCGAGCAGTACTTC. Translating gives CASSQPRSGGNSEQYF.

V and J are TRBV7-2 and TRBJ1-5; 7 bases are shared with TRBD1. V shed 2 bases and J 5 bases; nucleotides not matched to a gene: 6. Germline V gene lookup returns CDR1 SGHTA and CDR2 FQGNSA. The CDR3 consists of 15 residues. CDR3 region: CASSLMEGADQPQHF. CDR3 bases: TGTGCCAGCAGCTTAATGGAGGGGGCCGATCAGCCCCAGCATTTT.

DNA of the CDR3: TGTGCCAGCAATAGGGGGCCTGGGGGAAGCAATCAGCCCCAGCATTTT. As protein: CASNRGPGGSNQPQHF. The chain is built from TRBV19 and TRBJ1-5; 7 positions agree with TRBD1. CDR1 LNHDA and CDR2 SQIVND come from the germline V gene (reference sequence). This CDR3 has 16 amino acids. Trimming at V came to 9 bases and at J to 1 base, leaving 12 bases not matched to a gene.

The rearrangement links TRBV6-5 to TRBJ2-7; weak D call: TRBD1 (6 bases). V lost 0 bases and J 6 bases, leaving 15 bases between the germline ends. This CDR3 is 15 amino acids long. CDR1 is MNHEY, CDR2 SVGAGI, per germline. This CDR3 is CASSYSIQGKAEQYF. In nucleotides, the CDR3 is TGTGCCAGCAGTTACTCAATACAGGGTAAGGCCGAGCAGTACTTC.

The chain links TRBV5-1 to TRBJ2-5; TRBD1 aligns across 7 bases. The V gene's germline CDR1 is SGHRS and CDR2 YFSETQ. The CDR3 runs to 12 residues. V dropped 4 bases and J dropped 5; count of bases not matched to a gene: 2. CDR3 amino acids: CASSRGRETQYF. The CDR3 DNA reads TGCGCCAGCAGCAGGGGGCGTGAGACCCAGTACTTC.

The chain recombines TRBV14 with TRBJ2-4; D is uncertain. In germline, CDR1 is SGHDN, CDR2 FVKESK. CDR3 length: 16 amino acids. V was pared by 4 bases and J by 0 bases, with 13 bases between. The CDR3 DNA follows: TGTGCCAGCAGCCCCAGGAGCGAACTAGCCAAAAACATTCAGTACTTC. Translation gives CASSPRSELAKNIQYF.

The chain combines TRBV28 with TRBJ2-3; 7 nucleotides align to TRBD1. The CDR3 sequence is 13 residues long. The J segment lost 4 bases and the V segment lost 7 bases, leaving 5 bases of the junction unmatched. Germline CDR1 reads MDHEN; CDR2 reads SYDVKM. CDR3 sequence: CASTLQGSDTQYF. DNA of the CDR3: TGTGCCAGCACTCTACAGGGGTCAGATACGCAGTATTTT.

The chain has TRBV28 and TRBJ2-7, with 8 bases that match TRBD1. With V trimmed by 6 bases and J by 0 bases, 10 bases remained unmatched. Germline V CDR1 and CDR2: MDHEN, SYDVKM. There are 16 residues in the CDR3. CDR3 loop: CASSQRTGTISYEQYF. For the CDR3, the DNA is TGTGCCAGCAGCCAACGGACAGGGACCATCTCCTACGAGCAGTACTTC. Full variable domain (missing parts from reference TRBV28 and TRBJ2-7): DVKVTQSSRYLVKRTGEKVFLECVQDMDHENMFWYRQDPGLGLRLIYFSYDVKMKEKGDIPEGYSVSREKKERFSLILESASTNQTSMYLCASSQRTGTISYEQYFGPGTRLTVT.

The genes are TRBV14 and TRBJ1-4; D might be TRBD1 (6 bases). The CDR3 covers 14 residues. The ends were cut back, 4 bases at V and 7 bases at J, with 13 bases in the middle. Germline V gene data show CDR1 as SGHDN and CDR2 as FVKESK. CDR3 region: CASSRDISGEKLFF. CDR3 sequence (DNA): TGTGCCAGCAGCCGGGACATTAGCGGTGAAAAACTGTTTTTT.

The V gene is TRBV9, the J gene TRBJ1-1; no clear D gene. The germline V gene has CDR1 SGDLS and CDR2 YYNGEE. Trimming left V 2 bases short and J 1 base short, with 9 bases between. CDR3 length: 14 residues. The CDR3 sequence: CASSVLSSNTEAFF. In DNA form, the CDR3 reads TGTGCCAGCAGCGTCTTGTCTTCGAACACTGAAGCTTTCTTT.

This sequence joins TRBV10-2 and TRBJ2-7; TRBD2 aligns across 11 bases. Unmatched junction bases numbered 3, after V lost 3 bases and J lost 2 bases. Germline lookup yields CDR1 WSHSY and CDR2 SAAADI. This CDR3 is built from 15 residues. CDR3: CASSDASGRPYEQYF. The CDR3 coding sequence is TGCGCCAGCAGTGACGCTAGCGGGAGGCCCTACGAGCAGTACTTC.

This clone was seen once. The chain has TRBV5-1 and TRBJ2-2; TRBD2 agrees at 8 bases. With V trimmed by 1 base and J by 1 base, 6 bases remained unmatched. The CDR3 totals 17 residues. Germline V gives CDR1 SGHRS, CDR2 YFSETQ. The CDR3 region is CASSLSTSGRNTGELFF. In nucleotides, the CDR3 is TGCGCCAGCAGCTTGTCTACTAGCGGAAGGAACACCGGGGAGCTGTTTTTT.

The chain joins TRBV28 to TRBJ1-1, with TRBD1 identical over 8 bases. The length of the CDR3 is 14 residues. The germline V gene has CDR1 MDHEN and CDR2 SYDVKM. V shed 3 bases and J 1 base; nucleotides not matched to a gene: 1. CDR3 residues: CASSFQGANTEAFF. The CDR3 coding sequence is TGTGCCAGCAGTTTTCAGGGGGCGAACACTGAAGCTTTCTTT.

The rearrangement links TRBV11-2 to TRBJ1-4, with D possibly TRBD1 on 5 matching bases. This CDR3 has 18 amino acids. Trimming left V 6 bases short and J 8 bases short, with 28 bases between. Germline lookup yields CDR1 SGHAT and CDR2 FQNNGV. The CDR3 sequence is CASSFTWSRRAQGEKLFF. For the CDR3, the DNA is TGTGCCAGCAGTTTTACATGGTCCCGCAGGGCCCAAGGGGAAAAACTGTTTTTT.

The V and J genes are TRBV2 and TRBJ2-1; TRBD2 matches at 7 bases. There are 15 residues in the CDR3. V lost 2 bases and J lost 4; bases outside the gene matches: 5. Germline CDR1 is SNHLY and CDR2 is FYNNEI. Here the CDR3 DNA reads TGTGCCAGCAGTGAAAGCGGGGCCGGGTACAATGAGCAGTTCTTC. Encoded protein: CASSESGAGYNEQFF.

The chain combines TRBV5-6 with TRBJ2-3, with D tentatively TRBD1 (5 bases). With 5 bases removed from V and 4 bases from J, the gap between germline ends came to 8 bases. The CDR3 loop spans 12 amino acids. The germline gives CDR1 SGHDT, CDR2 YYEEEE. CDR3 amino acids: CASRTTADTQYF. CDR3 DNA: TGTGCCAGCAGGACGACAGCAGATACGCAGTATTTT.

The rearrangement joins TRBV7-2 to TRBJ2-2; 7 bases match TRBD1. The CDR3 is 15 residues long. Losses at the gene ends were 5 bases for V and 0 bases for J; bases not matched to a gene: 3. Germline values: CDR1 SGHTA, CDR2 FQGNSA. CDR3 sequence (DNA): TGTGCCAGCAGCCCGGGACAGACGAACACCGGGGAGCTGTTTTTT. Protein sequence: CASSPGQTNTGELFF.

The chain is built from TRBV11-2 and TRBJ1-2; no clear D. Germline loops: CDR1 SGHAT, CDR2 FQNNGV. The CDR3 totals 15 residues. V lost 1 base and J lost 8, with 17 bases in between. The CDR3 reads CASSLAPGSRSGYTF. CDR3 nucleotides: TGTGCCAGCAGCTTAGCCCCTGGAAGCCGGAGCGGCTACACCTTC.

The chain uses TRBV4-3 and TRBJ2-2, with a possible D match to TRBD1 (6 bases). Germline assignment: CDR1 LGHNA and CDR2 YSLEER. V was clipped by 1 base and J by 2 bases, with 14 bases between them. CDR3 size: 17 residues. The CDR3 bases are TGCGCCAGCAGCCAAGGTCAGGGGCCCTTAAACACCGGGGAGCTGTTTTTT. Encoded protein: CASSQGQGPLNTGELFF.

The sample holds a few counts of this clone. The CDR3 DNA reads TGTGCCAGCAGCAAGAGAGACGGGAACACAGATACGCAGTATTTT. Protein sequence: CASSKRDGNTDTQYF. The chain has TRBV21-1 and TRBJ2-3; TRBD2 is taken as the D call from the table, unchecked against the DNA. TRBV21-1 is recorded as a pseudogene. This CDR3 comprises 15 residues.

The chain employs TRBV11-2 and TRBJ1-2; no clear D gene. The germline V and J ends were trimmed by 0 bases and 8 bases, with 16 bases remaining between them. This CDR3 region has 15 residues. Germline V gives CDR1 SGHAT, CDR2 FQNNGV. The CDR3 loop reads CASSLEGRAALGYTF. The CDR3 bases are TGTGCCAGCAGCTTAGAGGGTAGGGCAGCCCTGGGCTACACCTTC.